This T cell receptor beta chain derives from a study of blood T cell repertoires in COVID-19. The overall study: COVID-19 samples from acute and convalescent phases originated in the United States, Italy and Spain. Sources were T cells, B-cell-depleted T cells, or PBMCs; the material itself was cDNA or gDNA.

TCRdb keeps only in-frame clones here, not all; method: immunoSEQ multiplex PCR. The profile shows over 250,000 clones, 80% to 90% of them singletons. The CDR3 length is 12 residues. This TCR was recovered from a woman in her seventies with acute or convalescent COVID-19. Sequenced input: peripheral blood. The rearrangement joins TRBV21-1 to TRBJ2-1; TRBD1 reflects the table's D call only, with no check against the DNA. TRBV21-1 is a pseudogene segment. CDR3 nucleotide sequence: TGTGCCAGCAGCGGCCTACAGGGTGGACAGTTCTTC. It codes for CASSGLQGGQFF.